The T cell receptor beta chain under discussion was sequenced for a study of CD8 T cells in Susac syndrome. The authors reverse transcribed roughly 0.5 to 1 ug RNA with random hexamers. Amplification of the TCR beta CDR3 was carried out by immunoSEQ multiplex PCR, which spanned a total of 54 Vbeta and 13 Jbeta segments. Each CDR3 protein gets one entry after TCRdb re-called the immunoSEQ multiplex PCR reads with MiXCR. The sample consists of 330,000 or so distinct CDR3 sequences, 89% of them appearing once. The germline V gene encodes CDR1 LNHDA and CDR2 SQIVND (reference sequence). V lost 5 bases and J lost 0; bases outside the gene matches: 7. CDR3 length: 16 residues.

The sequence came from a human donor with multiple sclerosis. The chain links TRBV19 to TRBJ2-4; 7 nucleotides match TRBD1. Sequenced sample: CD8+ T cells from PBMCs. This CDR3 is CASSLGTALAKNIQYF. For the CDR3, the DNA is TGTGCCAGTAGTCTGGGGACAGCTCTAGCCAAAAACATTCAGTACTTC.